This T cell receptor beta chain came from a study of CD8 T cells in Susac syndrome. Study conclusions and caveats: The relatively small number of individuals in the TCR sequencing and HLA analysis was acknowledged by the study.

Trimming at V came to 6 bases and at J to 2 bases, leaving 3 bases not matched to a gene. Per the germline V gene, CDR1 is SQVTM and CDR2 is ANQGSEA. CDR3 length equals 12 residues. This clonotype has just one count. The antigen is not known. After extraction with the RNeasy kit, about 0.5 to 1 ug of the RNA was reverse transcribed using random hexamers. immunoSEQ multiplex PCR amplified TCR beta CDR3 across 54 Vbeta, 13 Jbeta. TCRdb independently ran MiXCR on the immunoSEQ multiplex PCR reads; one entry per CDR3 protein. There are 130,000 or so distinct CDR3 sequences in the sample; roughly 95% occur only once, and 0.095% to 0.14% lies in the top ten. The multiple sclerosis control group comprised treatment-naive patients with stable or active relapsing-remitting disease. Negative isolation yielded the CD8+ and CD4+ T cells, while FACS enriched the TEMRA cells.

The chain employs TRBV29-1 and TRBJ2-7, with 8 bases identical to TRBD1. The clonotype originates from a human donor with multiple sclerosis. What was sequenced was CD4+ T cells from PBMCs. The CDR3 DNA sequence: TGCAGCGTGGGGACAGGTACCTACGAGCAGTACTTC. As protein: CSVGTGTYEQYF.